This entry concerns a single TCR beta chain. This entry belongs to a study of shared clonotypes between healthy human individuals. Study overall: The composition of the donors was a couple of women and a few men aged 18 to 49.

Generated by immunoSEQ multiplex PCR, the TCRdb table keeps only in-frame clones and is missing some. The profile covers about 87,000 clones, with less than 50% appearing a single time and about 16% taken by the ten largest. This clonotype was sampled from a woman aged 40 to 49 in good health. Some clones in this sample may be carry-over from other donors' samples. Material: PBMCs.

CDR3 DNA sequence: TGTGCCAGCTGGAGCGACTATCCCTACGAGCAGTACTTC. Residues: CASWSDYPYEQYF. The V gene is TRBV28, the J gene TRBJ2-5; TRBD2 is a possible D gene (5 bases). With the DNA end fitting TRBJ2-7 better, the J assignment may be wrong. Germline values: CDR1 MDHEN, CDR2 SYDVKM. The CDR3 is 13 amino acids.